This entry lists 28 T cell receptor beta chains sequenced from one sample in a study of post-analysis software for immune sequencing data. Unique molecular identifiers were carried by the TCR beta cDNA libraries. A single record per CDR3 protein comes from TCRdb applying MiXCR to the PCR reads. The sample lists some 690,000 distinct CDR3 sequences; roughly 30% were seen once. Antigen specificity for these receptors is unknown. Study-wide findings and caveats: TRBV5-6, TRBV5-1 and TRBV20-1 were among 4 or 5 TRBV segments more frequent in patients than controls.

Input material: blood. The receptors derive from a girl between 10 and 17 years old with multiple sclerosis.

Many counts were recorded for this clonotype. The chain links TRBV5-1 to TRBJ2-5; D may be TRBD1 (6 bases). Germline values: CDR1 SGHRS, CDR2 YFSETQ. The CDR3 length is 13 residues. Trimming left V 4 bases short and J 5 bases short, with 12 bases between. CDR3 sequence reads: CASSRDQGETQYF. The CDR3 DNA follows: TGCGCCAGCAGCCGAGATCAGGGGGAGACCCAGTACTTC. The complete variable domain, with remaining parts taken from reference TRBV5-1 and TRBJ2-5, reads KAGVTQTPRYLIKTRGQQVTLSCSPISGHRSVSWYQQTPGQGLQFLFEYFSETQRNKGNFPGRFSGRQFSNSRSEMNVSTLELGDSALYLCASSRDQGETQYFGPGTRLLVL.

Only a few counts were recorded for this clonotype. The V gene is TRBV4-3, the J gene TRBJ2-1; no clear D gene. Between the trimmed V and J ends, which lost 0 bases and 6 bases, there was a span of 18 bases. Germline loops: CDR1 LGHNA, CDR2 YSLEER. There are 17 residues in the CDR3. The CDR3 nucleotides read TGCGCCAGCAGCCAAGAGAAGGCAGCCATTGGGTCCAATGAGCAGTTCTTC. Amino acids: CASSQEKAAIGSNEQFF.

The chain joins TRBV27 to TRBJ2-3; tentatively, D is TRBD2 (6 bases). V was clipped by 6 bases and J by 5 bases, with 27 bases between them. The CDR3 runs 18 residues. In germline, CDR1 is MNHEY, CDR2 SMNVEV (reference sequence). CDR3 nucleotide sequence: TGTGCCAGCAGCCCATTGAGGTCGGGAGCGGGTCATATAGATACGCAGTATTTT. This gives the protein CASSPLRSGAGHIDTQYF.

V and J are TRBV20-1 and TRBJ2-7; D remains ambiguous. CDR3 size: 15 residues. With 0 bases removed from V and 2 bases from J, the gap between germline ends came to 14 bases. CDR1 is DFQATT, CDR2 SNEGSKA, per germline (reference sequence). For the CDR3, the DNA is TGCAGTGCTAGAGATGTGGCCACGGCGACCTACGAGCAGTACTTC. Translating it yields CSARDVATATYEQYF.

Only a few counts were recorded for this clonotype. The DNA for the CDR3 is TGTGCCAGCAGAGGGGGGGGACAGAGCAATCAGCCCCAGCATTTT. It is translated as CASRGGGQSNQPQHF. The V and J genes are TRBV6-1 and TRBJ1-5; 7 bases map to TRBD1. The junction had 6 bases not matched to a gene; V was cut back by 6 bases and J by 1 base. Germline V CDR1 and CDR2: MNHNS, SASEGT. The CDR3 covers 15 residues.

V is TRBV7-9 and J is TRBJ2-4; 8 bases are shared with TRBD2. After removal of 6 bases from V and 2 bases from J, the junction contained 3 bases not matched to a gene. Germline lookup yields CDR1 SEHNR and CDR2 FQNEAQ (reference sequence). This CDR3 is 14 amino acids long. This CDR3 is CASRSGGTKNIQYF. CDR3 in DNA: TGTGCCAGCAGGAGCGGGGGTACCAAAAACATTCAGTACTTC. Full variable domain (missing parts from reference TRBV7-9 and TRBJ2-4): DTGVSQNPRHKITKRGQNVTFRCDPISEHNRLYWYRQTLGQGPEFLTYFQNEAQLEKSRLLSDRFSAERPKGSFSTLEIQRTEQGDSAMYLCASRSGGTKNIQYFGAGTRLSVL.

This clonotype was seen repeatedly, ten times or more. V is TRBV29-1 and J is TRBJ2-1, with D unclear. The germline V gene encodes CDR1 SQVTM and CDR2 ANQGSEA. The length of the CDR3 is 11 residues. V lost 7 bases, J lost 6 bases, and 10 bases lay in between. CDR3 in DNA: TGCAGCGCCACCGGGTTCAATGAGCAGTTCTTC. This codes for CSATGFNEQFF.

This clonotype occurred a few times. The gene calls are TRBV9 and TRBJ2-1, with TRBD2 identical over 8 bases. V dropped 4 bases and J dropped 8; count of bases not matched to a gene: 14. CDR1 and CDR2 (germline): SGDLS, YYNGEE. The CDR3 length is 16 residues. CDR3: CASSPAGGAGVDEQFF. The CDR3 DNA is TGTGCCAGCAGCCCAGCTGGAGGAGCGGGAGTGGATGAGCAGTTCTTC.

This clonotype was detected a few times. This sequence joins TRBV7-7 and TRBJ2-7, with 10 bases aligning to TRBD1. Germline loops: CDR1 SSHAT, CDR2 FNYEAQ (reference sequence). The CDR3 length is 15 residues. J gave up 5 bases and V 2 bases, and 6 bases lay outside the gene matches. The CDR3 is CASSLSGTGAHEQYF. The CDR3 region has the DNA TGTGCCAGCAGCTTATCCGGGACAGGGGCCCACGAGCAGTACTTC.

This rearrangement joins TRBV4-2 to TRBJ2-1, with D maybe TRBD2 (6 bases). V was pared by 4 bases and J by 2 bases, with 15 bases between. Per the germline V gene, CDR1 is LGHNA and CDR2 is YNFKEQ. This CDR3 comprises 16 residues. CDR3 DNA: TGTGCCAGCAGCCCTCTGAGGGGCGGGGCCTACAATGAGCAGTTCTTC. Its translation: CASSPLRGGAYNEQFF.

This clonotype was seen more than once but under ten times. This chain links TRBV29-1 with TRBJ2-3, with 8 positions matching TRBD1. Germline V gene lookup returns CDR1 SQVTM and CDR2 ANQGSEA. J gave up 2 bases and V 5 bases, and 6 bases lay outside the gene matches. There are 14 residues in the CDR3. CDR3 in amino acids: CSVRFQGATDTQYF. The CDR3 DNA follows: TGCAGCGTTCGGTTCCAGGGGGCCACAGATACGCAGTATTTT.

V is TRBV3-1 and J is TRBJ2-2, with TRBD2 identical over 11 bases. Germline V gene sequence: CDR1 LGHDT, CDR2 YNNKEL (reference sequence). The V gene end was trimmed by 0 bases and the J gene end by 4 bases; junction bases not matched to a gene: 1. This CDR3 has 16 amino acids. The CDR3 DNA follows: TGTGCCAGCAGCCAAGATACTAGCGGGGGCACCGGGGAGCTGTTTTTT. Its protein is CASSQDTSGGTGELFF.

This clonotype was counted a single time. The chain carries TRBV6-5 and TRBJ1-1; D gene ambiguous. V was clipped by 1 base and J by 10 bases, with 10 bases between them. The CDR3 spans 12 residues. In germline, CDR1 is MNHEY, CDR2 SVGAGI. CDR3 loop: CASSYYGVPAFF. As DNA, the CDR3 is TGTGCCAGCAGTTACTATGGGGTACCAGCTTTCTTT.

The gene calls are TRBV4-3 and TRBJ2-7, with D uncertain. The germline V gene has CDR1 LGHNA and CDR2 YSLEER. The CDR3 runs 13 residues. V lost 2 bases and J lost 4, with 9 bases in between. In DNA form, the CDR3 reads TGCGCCAGCAGCCAATCTCGGGCTTACGAGCAGTACTTC. Its protein product is CASSQSRAYEQYF.

This chain links TRBV29-1 with TRBJ2-4; D gene uncertain. The germline gives CDR1 SQVTM, CDR2 ANQGSEA. V shed 7 bases and J shed 2 bases, with 9 bases lying between them. This CDR3 has 12 amino acids. This chain's CDR3 is CSALISKNIQYF. As DNA, the CDR3 is TGCAGCGCCCTGATTTCCAAAAACATTCAGTACTTC.

At least ten counts were recorded for this clonotype. This rearrangement joins TRBV4-3 to TRBJ1-4; 9 bases fit TRBD1. Germline assignment: CDR1 LGHNA and CDR2 YSLEER. This CDR3 comprises 16 residues. Losses at the gene ends were 0 bases for V and 5 bases for J; bases not matched to a gene: 4. This CDR3 reads CASSQDFGQGNEKLFF. The CDR3 nucleotides are TGCGCCAGCAGCCAAGATTTCGGACAGGGGAATGAAAAACTGTTTTTT.

This clonotype was counted between two and nine times. V gene TRBV20-1 combines with J gene TRBJ2-5; the match to TRBD2 covers 10 bases. TRBJ2-4 explains the end of the DNA better; the J call may be wrong. Germline loops: CDR1 DFQATT, CDR2 SNEGSKA (reference sequence). This CDR3 has 15 amino acids. The CDR3 DNA reads TGCAGTGCTAGAGATCAGCGGGGGGGCCAGGGCATTCAGTACTTC. Its protein is CSARDQRGGQGIQYF.

This clonotype showed up just a few times. The rearrangement links TRBV29-1 to TRBJ2-3, with no clear D. The CDR3 spans 14 residues. V lost 7 bases and J 5 bases, leaving 19 bases between the germline ends. CDR1 is SQVTM, CDR2 ANQGSEA, per germline. CDR3: CSAPVRAVGDTQYF. DNA for the CDR3: TGCAGCGCTCCTGTCCGGGCGGTAGGAGATACGCAGTATTTT.

This clonotype was detected only a few times. The V gene is TRBV6-5, the J gene TRBJ2-1, with 7 bases matching TRBD2. The V segment lost 2 bases and the J segment 5 bases; nucleotides outside the gene matches: 6. Germline values: CDR1 MNHEY, CDR2 SVGAGI. The length of the CDR3 is 15 residues. CDR3 sequence reads: CASSYRNGRHNEQFF. CDR3 in DNA: TGTGCCAGCAGTTACCGGAACGGGAGGCACAATGAGCAGTTCTTC.

With respect to this clonotype: A read error may be the cause here, since a much bigger clone is one base away. V gene TRBV7-6 combines with J gene TRBJ1-1, with 7 bases fitting TRBD1. V shed 0 bases, J shed 6 bases, and the junction held 10 bases outside the gene matches. The CDR3 extends over 16 amino acids. The germline gives CDR1 SGHVS, CDR2 FNYEAQ. The CDR3 DNA sequence: TGTGCCAGCAGCTTAGCCGGCGGGACAGCACACGCTGAAGCTTTCTTT. This translates into CASSLAGGTAHAEAFF.

Here the CDR3 DNA reads TGTGCCAGCCGGTTCGCCGGGGCCAACGTCCTGACTTTC. Amino acid sequence: CASRFAGANVLTF. The chain has TRBV12-3 or TRBV12-4 and TRBJ2-6, with D hard to call. The ends were cut back, 8 bases at V and 4 bases at J, with 9 bases in the middle. CDR3 length equals 13 residues.

This chain uses TRBV20-1 with TRBJ1-1; D remains unclear. V was clipped by 6 bases and J by 2 bases, with 13 bases between them. From germline, CDR1 is DFQATT and CDR2 SNEGSKA (reference sequence). This CDR3 has 13 amino acids. The CDR3 here is CSAPPGSNTEAFF. The CDR3 coding sequence is TGCAGTGCCCCACCCGGCAGTAACACTGAAGCTTTCTTT.

The chain employs TRBV15 and TRBJ2-5; no reliable D call. CDR1 is LNHNV, CDR2 YYDKDF, per germline (reference sequence). The CDR3 loop spans 12 amino acids. The V gene lost 3 bases and the J gene lost 4 bases, with 6 bases spanning the gap. CDR3 amino acids: CATSRHLETQYF. The CDR3 DNA reads TGTGCCACCAGCAGGCACCTAGAGACCCAGTACTTC.

V usage is TRBV28 and J usage is TRBJ1-2, with D possibly being TRBD1 (6 bases). Per germline, CDR1 MDHEN and CDR2 SYDVKM. The CDR3 has 13 amino acids. V lost 7 bases to trimming and J lost 8 bases, with 17 bases between them. CDR3 in amino acids: CASTIQGGRGYTF. The CDR3 nucleotides read TGTGCCAGCACCATACAGGGTGGAAGGGGCTACACCTTC.

This clonotype came up a few times. The genes are TRBV13 and TRBJ1-1, with unresolved D. The V and J ends lost 2 bases and 1 base respectively, with 8 bases between them. This CDR3 is 14 amino acids long. Germline V CDR1 and CDR2: PRHDT, FYEKMQ (reference sequence). The CDR3 reads CASSLLGWNTEAFF. The CDR3 nucleotides read TGTGCCAGCAGCTTACTGGGGTGGAACACTGAAGCTTTCTTT.

Many counts were recorded for this clonotype. The chain joins TRBV18 to TRBJ2-7; TRBD2 aligns across 11 bases. V shed 6 bases, J shed 6 bases, and the junction held 10 bases outside the gene matches. The CDR3 has 15 amino acids. From germline, CDR1 is KGHSH and CDR2 LQKENI. CDR3 residues: CASSLTSGTPGEQYF. In DNA, the CDR3 is TGTGCCAGCTCCTTGACTAGCGGGACGCCTGGCGAGCAGTACTTC.

The gene calls are TRBV20-1 and TRBJ1-2; maybe TRBD1 (6 bases). The CDR3 has 15 residues. Germline-derived CDR1 and CDR2 are DFQATT and SNEGSKA (reference sequence). Trimming removed 0 bases from V and 4 bases from J, with 15 bases in between. The CDR3 here is CSARDYRAGAYGYTF. CDR3 sequence (DNA): TGCAGTGCTAGAGATTACAGGGCGGGGGCCTATGGCTACACCTTC.

Ten or more counts support this clonotype. J is TRBJ2-5 and V is TRBV24-1; 8 nucleotides align to TRBD1. Germline lookup yields CDR1 KGHDR and CDR2 SFDVKD. There are 14 residues in the CDR3. Losses at the gene ends were 4 bases for V and 4 bases for J; bases not matched to a gene: 4. Here the CDR3 DNA reads TGTGCCACCAGTGAACAGGGGGGAGGAGAGACCCAGTACTTC. As protein: CATSEQGGGETQYF.